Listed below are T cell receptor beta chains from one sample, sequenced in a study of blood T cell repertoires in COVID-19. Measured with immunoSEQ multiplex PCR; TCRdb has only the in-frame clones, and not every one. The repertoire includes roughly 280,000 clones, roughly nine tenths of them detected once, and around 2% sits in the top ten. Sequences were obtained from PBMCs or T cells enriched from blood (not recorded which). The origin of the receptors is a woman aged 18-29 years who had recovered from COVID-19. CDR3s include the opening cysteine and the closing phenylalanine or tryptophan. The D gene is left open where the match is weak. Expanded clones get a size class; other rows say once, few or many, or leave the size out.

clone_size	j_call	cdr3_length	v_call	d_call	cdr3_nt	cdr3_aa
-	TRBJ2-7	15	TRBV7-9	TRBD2	TGTGCCAGCAGCTTAGGGGAGGGCCTCATATACGAGCAGTACTTC	CASSLGEGLIYEQYF
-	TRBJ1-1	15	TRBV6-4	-	TGTGCCAGCAGTGTGGAGGCCGACTTCAACACTGAAGCTTTCTTT	CASSVEADFNTEAFF
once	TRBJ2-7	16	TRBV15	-	TGTGCCACCAGCAGTCCCACCGGGACAATGGACGACGAGCAGTACTTC	CATSSPTGTMDDEQYF
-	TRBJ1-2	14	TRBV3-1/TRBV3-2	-	TGTGCCAGCAGCCAGGGCGGGGGTTACTATGGCTACACCTTC	CASSQGGGYYGYTF
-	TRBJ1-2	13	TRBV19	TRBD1	TGTGCCAGTATCGGGACAGGCTCGATAGGCTACACCTTC	CASIGTGSIGYTF
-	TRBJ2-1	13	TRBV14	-	TGTGCCAGCAGCCCTAAATTGAACAATGAGCAGTTCTTC	CASSPKLNNEQFF
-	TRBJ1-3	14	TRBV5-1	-	TGCGCCAGCAGCTTGGAACCCTCAAGCAACACCATATATTTT	CASSLEPSSNTIYF
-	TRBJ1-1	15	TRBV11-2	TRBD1	TGTGCCAGCAGCCCCTTGACAGGGGCGAACACTGAAGCTTTCTTT	CASSPLTGANTEAFF
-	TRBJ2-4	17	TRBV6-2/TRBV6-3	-	TGTGCCAGCAGTTTCTTCGGGAGAGGAGGTGCCAAAAACATTCAGTACTTC	CASSFFGRGGAKNIQYF
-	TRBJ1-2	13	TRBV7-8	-	TGTGCCAGCAGCTTAGTAGGGGTCCAAGGCTACACCTTC	CASSLVGVQGYTF
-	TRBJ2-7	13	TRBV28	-	TGTGCCAGCAGCCCCCAAGTCCAGGGGGAGCAGTACTTC	CASSPQVQGEQYF
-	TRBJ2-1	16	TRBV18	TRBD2	TGTGCCAGCTCACGACAACTAGCGGGGGGAAGCAATGAGCAGTTCTTC	CASSRQLAGGSNEQFF
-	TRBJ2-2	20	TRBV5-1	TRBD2	TGCGCCAGCAGCTTTCCTGGACTAGCGGGGGCGACCTCGGGTACCGGGGAGCTGTTTTTT	CASSFPGLAGATSGTGELFF
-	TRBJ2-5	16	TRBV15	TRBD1	TGTGCCACCAGCAGAGACCGGACAGGGTACCAAGAGACCCAGTACTTC	CATSRDRTGYQETQYF
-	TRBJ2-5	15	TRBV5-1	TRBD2	TGCGCCAGCAGCTTGGCCGGGGGGGCCGAAGAGACCCAGTACTTC	CASSLAGGAEETQYF
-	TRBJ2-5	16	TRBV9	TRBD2	TGTGCCAGCAGCGCCGGGACTAGCGGGGGAGGGGAGACCCAGTACTTC	CASSAGTSGGGETQYF
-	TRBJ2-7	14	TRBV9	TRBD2	TGTGCCAGCAGCGTAGCGGGGGGGTACTACGAGCAGTACTTC	CASSVAGGYYEQYF
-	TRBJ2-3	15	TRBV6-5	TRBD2	TGTGCCAGCAGCCCCCTAGCGGGGGGGCGAGATACGCAGTATTTT	CASSPLAGGRDTQYF